Listed below are T cell receptor beta chains from one sample, sequenced in a study of PD-L1 blockade in urothelial cancer. Sequencing was performed with immunoSEQ multiplex PCR; in TCRdb, only in-frame clones are kept and a portion is missing. The sample has some 49,000 clones; 70% to 90% are singletons. Sequences were derived from PBMCs, sampled around atezolizumab (anti-PD-L1) treatment. Every receptor here comes from a man between 60 and 70 years old with urothelial cancer. Both conserved end residues are part of each CDR3. The order of the fields is J gene, D gene, CDR3 length, clone size, V gene, CDR3 DNA, CDR3 protein. A D gene is named only where the DNA matches it firmly. A clone size is listed for some rows: how often the clone was seen (once, few, many), or a class if it is expanded.

>TRBJ2-7|-|13|-|TRBV4-2
TGTGCCAGCAGCCAAGATCGGGAAGGAGAGCAGTACTTC
CASSQDREGEQYF
>TRBJ2-1|-|13|once|TRBV7-3
TGTGCCAGCAGCTCGGACAGCGCGGGTGAGCAGTTCTTC
CASSSDSAGEQFF
>TRBJ1-3|TRBD1|16|-|TRBV6-6
TGTGCCAGCAGTTACGTGGGACAGCTAACTGGAAACACCATATATTTT
CASSYVGQLTGNTIYF
>TRBJ2-1|TRBD2|17|-|TRBV5-4
TGTGCCAGCAGCCTTAACCGGGGGGGGAGCTCCTACAATGAGCAGTTCTTC
CASSLNRGGSSYNEQFF
>TRBJ2-7|TRBD1|13|-|TRBV5-6
TGTGCCAGCAGCCGGACAGGGATCAATGACCCGTACTTC
CASSRTGINDPYF
>TRBJ2-2|-|15|-|TRBV28
TGTGCCAGCAGCGCTCTTGCGGGTGGGACCGGGGAGCTGTTTTTT
CASSALAGGTGELFF
>TRBJ1-1|-|14|-|TRBV9
TGTGCCAGCAGCGTAGCTCAGGGTGGCACTGAAGCTTTCTTT
CASSVAQGGTEAFF
>TRBJ2-1|TRBD2|17|-|TRBV10-3
TGTGCCATCAGTGAGTCTAGGGCTAGCGGGGGGCCCTATGAGCAGTTCTTC
CAISESRASGGPYEQFF
>TRBJ2-2|-|13|-|TRBV7-9
TGTGCCAGCAGCTTTCAGGGGACCGGGGAGCTGTTTTTT
CASSFQGTGELFF
>TRBJ1-6|TRBD1|17|-|TRBV16
TGTGCCAGCAGCCAATTAACAGGGGGAGGTCCTTCTTCACCCCTCCACTTT
CASSQLTGGGPSSPLHF
>TRBJ2-1|-|12|-|TRBV30
TGTGCCTGGAGTGTTTTGAGGAATGAGCAGTTCTTC
CAWSVLRNEQFF
>TRBJ1-3|-|15|-|TRBV7-9
TGTGCCAGCAGCTCCCGAGGAGGGAGAGGAAACACCATATATTTT
CASSSRGGRGNTIYF
>TRBJ2-2|-|15|-|TRBV5-1
TGCGCCAGCAGCTTCAGGGGGGAGTACACCGGGGAGCTGTTTTTT
CASSFRGEYTGELFF
>TRBJ1-1|-|14|once|TRBV15
TGTGCCACCAGTGGGGGGTCCGGTCGACCCCCTGCTTTCTTT
CATSGGSGRPPAFF
>TRBJ2-6|TRBD1|16|once|TRBV7-6
TGTGCCAGCAGCAAAAGGACAGGCTCTGGGGCCAACGTCCTGACTTTC
CASSKRTGSGANVLTF
>TRBJ1-6|-|15|-|TRBV7-2
TGTGCCAGCAGACTCGTAGGGGTTTATAATTCACCCCTCCACTTT
CASRLVGVYNSPLHF
>TRBJ1-6|TRBD1|13|-|TRBV10-2
TGCGCCAGCCGGGACAGGGTGACTTCACCCCTCCACTTT
CASRDRVTSPLHF
>TRBJ1-6|-|13|-|TRBV7-6
TGTGCCAGCAGCTTTCAGGGGAATTCACCCCTCCACTTT
CASSFQGNSPLHF
>TRBJ2-7|-|15|-|TRBV7-6
TGTGCCAGCAGCTTAGCGGGGCAGGGGACCTACGAGCAGTACTTC
CASSLAGQGTYEQYF
>TRBJ2-7|-|12|-|TRBV10-2
TGCGCCAGCAGCGCCACAGGGTACGAGCAGTACTTC
CASSATGYEQYF
>TRBJ2-5|-|13|-|TRBV10-1
TGCGCCAGCAGCCGGGACACACAAGAGACCCAGTACTTC
CASSRDTQETQYF
>TRBJ1-2|TRBD1|13|-|TRBV7-6
TGTGCCAGCAGCGCGACAGGGGGTTCAGGCTACACCTTC
CASSATGGSGYTF
>TRBJ2-3|TRBD1|16|-|TRBV18
TGTGCCAGCTCACCACCGGGACAGGGTTTGACAGATACGCAGTATTTT
CASSPPGQGLTDTQYF
>TRBJ1-4|-|16|-|TRBV5-8
TGTGCCAGCAGCACCGGGATAAGTGAAACTAATGAAAAACTGTTTTTT
CASSTGISETNEKLFF
>TRBJ2-2|TRBD2|13|-|TRBV28
TGTGCCGCGGGGGGCTGGATGACCGGGGAGCTGTTTTTT
CAAGGWMTGELFF
>TRBJ1-1|-|15|-|TRBV5-1
TGCGCCAGCAGCTTGGCCGGGGGATTGGGCACTGAAGCTTTCTTT
CASSLAGGLGTEAFF
>TRBJ2-1|-|14|-|TRBV30
TGTGCCTGGAGTCGAGGGTTAACGGGCAATGAGCAGTTCTTC
CAWSRGLTGNEQFF
>TRBJ2-7|TRBD1|12|-|TRBV2
TGTGCCAGCAGGGACAGGGGAGGCGAGCAGTACTTC
CASRDRGGEQYF
>TRBJ1-1|TRBD1|13|-|TRBV25-1
TGTGCCAGCAGCAAAGGACAGGGGCTTGAAGCTTTCTTT
CASSKGQGLEAFF
>TRBJ2-4|TRBD1|14|-|TRBV29-1
TGCAGCGTTCCCGGGACAGCGATGAAAAACATTCAGTACTTC
CSVPGTAMKNIQYF